These T cell receptor beta chains were read from a single sample in a study of vaccination and CD4 T cells after COVID-19. These TCRs' antigens remain unknown. TCRdb re-derived calls from the PCR reads in MiXCR, one entry per CDR3 protein. The table has approximately 14,000 distinct CDR3 sequences, about 35% seen once. Sequencing input: cultured CD4+ T cells from blood. The receptors were gathered from a human donor with COVID-19. Both conserved end residues are part of each CDR3. The D gene is left open where the match is weak. Not all rows give a size; the values are once, few, many and, for expanded clones, a class.

length: 13
V: TRBV28
J: TRBJ1-4
D: NA
size: NA
CDR3: CASRVSTNEKLFF
DNA: TGTGCCAGCAGGGTTTCAACTAATGAAAAACTGTTTTTT

length: 14
V: TRBV18
J: TRBJ2-5
D: NA
size: NA
CDR3: CASSPPRVGETQYF
DNA: TGTGCCAGCTCACCACCAAGGGTCGGAGAGACCCAGTACTTC

length: 20
V: TRBV11-3
J: TRBJ2-3
D: TRBD2
size: NA
CDR3: CASSVAGFGMAGGGTDTQYF
DNA: TGTGCCAGCAGCGTAGCCGGTTTTGGGATGGCGGGGGGGGGCACAGATACGCAGTATTTT

length: 13
V: TRBV19
J: TRBJ1-2
D: NA
size: few
CDR3: CASRDTGSYGYTF
DNA: TGTGCCAGTCGGGACACAGGGAGCTATGGCTACACCTTC

length: 16
V: TRBV5-8
J: TRBJ1-2
D: TRBD1
size: few
CDR3: CASSTGTGPAGYGYTF
DNA: TGTGCCAGCAGCACAGGGACAGGCCCAGCTGGATATGGCTACACCTTC

length: 14
V: TRBV20-1
J: TRBJ2-7
D: NA
size: few
CDR3: CSARVPPGNYEQYF
DNA: TGCAGTGCTAGAGTTCCCCCGGGGAACTACGAGCAGTACTTC

length: 13
V: TRBV3-1
J: TRBJ2-3
D: NA
size: NA
CDR3: CASSQSRQGPKYF
DNA: TGTGCCAGCAGCCAGTCTCGGCAGGGGCCCAAGTATTTT

length: 14
V: TRBV7-2
J: TRBJ1-2
D: TRBD1
size: NA
CDR3: CASSPGTGSLGYTF
DNA: TGTGCCAGCAGCCCCGGGACAGGGTCCCTAGGCTACACCTTC

length: 16
V: TRBV15
J: TRBJ1-5
D: TRBD1
size: NA
CDR3: CATSRNRGTSNQPQHF
DNA: TGTGCCACCAGCAGAAACAGGGGAACTAGCAATCAGCCCCAGCATTTT

length: 14
V: TRBV20-1
J: TRBJ1-2
D: NA
size: NA
CDR3: CSASPEGRVYGYTF
DNA: TGCAGTGCTAGCCCCGAGGGTAGGGTATATGGCTACACCTTC

length: 14
V: TRBV10-1
J: TRBJ2-5
D: TRBD1
size: NA
CDR3: CASSTGGIQETQYF
DNA: TGCGCCAGCAGTACAGGGGGTATTCAAGAGACCCAGTACTTC

length: 14
V: TRBV30
J: TRBJ2-4
D: NA
size: few
CDR3: CAWSQGLSKNIQYF
DNA: TGTGCCTGGAGCCAAGGACTGTCCAAAAACATTCAGTACTTC

length: 17
V: TRBV7-8
J: TRBJ1-2
D: NA
size: NA
CDR3: CASSFFGAGQARHGYTF
DNA: TGTGCCAGCAGCTTTTTTGGGGCGGGGCAGGCTAGGCATGGCTACACCTTC

length: 15
V: TRBV7-2
J: TRBJ2-1
D: TRBD2
size: NA
CDR3: CASSLLGGAYDEQFF
DNA: TGTGCCAGCAGCTTACTCGGGGGGGCCTACGATGAGCAGTTCTTC

length: 14
V: TRBV7-8
J: TRBJ2-7
D: NA
size: once
CDR3: CASSLLGGGSEQYF
DNA: TGTGCCAGCAGTTTACTAGGGGGGGGGTCCGAGCAGTACTTC

length: 16
V: TRBV4-3
J: TRBJ1-5
D: NA
size: NA
CDR3: CASSQETEYSNQPQHF
DNA: TGCGCCAGCAGCCAAGAGACAGAGTATAGCAATCAGCCCCAGCATTTT

length: 11
V: TRBV20-1
J: TRBJ1-1
D: NA
size: NA
CDR3: CSASLPAEAFF
DNA: TGCAGTGCTAGTTTGCCAGCTGAAGCTTTCTTT

length: 14
V: TRBV7-9
J: TRBJ2-7
D: NA
size: NA
CDR3: CASSLRIDSYEQYF
DNA: TGTGCCAGCAGCTTAAGGATTGACTCCTACGAGCAGTACTTC

length: 15
V: TRBV27
J: TRBJ1-1
D: TRBD1
size: few
CDR3: CASSPGQGARTEAFF
DNA: TGTGCCAGCAGTCCAGGACAGGGCGCTAGGACTGAAGCTTTCTTT

length: 15
V: TRBV7-2
J: TRBJ1-5
D: NA
size: NA
CDR3: CASSLLVGGNQPQHF
DNA: TGTGCCAGCAGCTTATTGGTTGGGGGCAATCAGCCCCAGCATTTT

length: 15
V: TRBV9
J: TRBJ1-1
D: NA
size: NA
CDR3: CASSVTGSMNTEAFF
DNA: TGTGCCAGCAGCGTAACAGGGTCCATGAACACTGAAGCTTTCTTT

length: 18
V: TRBV4-2
J: TRBJ1-3
D: TRBD1
size: NA
CDR3: CASSHDRGESVPGNTIYF
DNA: TGTGCCAGCAGCCATGACAGGGGAGAATCGGTCCCTGGAAACACCATATATTTT

length: 13
V: TRBV11-2
J: TRBJ1-5
D: NA
size: few
CDR3: CASSLEGTRAQHF
DNA: TGTGCCAGCAGCTTAGAAGGGACGAGGGCCCAGCATTTT

length: 13
V: TRBV29-1
J: TRBJ1-2
D: TRBD1
size: few
CDR3: CSVLGQGAYGYTF
DNA: TGCAGCGTTCTTGGACAGGGGGCTTATGGCTACACCTTC

length: 17
V: TRBV15
J: TRBJ1-6
D: TRBD1
size: NA
CDR3: CATSRVGGSGGNSPLHF
DNA: TGTGCCACCAGCAGAGTAGGGGGCTCCGGTGGTAATTCACCCCTCCACTTT

length: 16
V: TRBV11-3
J: TRBJ2-7
D: NA
size: NA
CDR3: CASSLCPQYDSYEQYF
DNA: TGTGCCAGCAGCTTATGTCCTCAGTATGATTCCTACGAGCAGTACTTC

length: 10
V: TRBV6-5
J: TRBJ1-1
D: NA
size: few
CDR3: CASSYTEAFF
DNA: TGTGCCAGCAGCTACACTGAAGCTTTCTTT

length: 13
V: TRBV10-3
J: TRBJ2-7
D: NA
size: NA
CDR3: CAISESQSYEQYF
DNA: TGTGCCATCAGTGAGTCACAGTCCTACGAGCAGTACTTC

length: 16
V: TRBV7-6
J: TRBJ1-1
D: NA
size: few
CDR3: CASSLGGTNSHTEAFF
DNA: TGTGCCAGCAGCTTAGGTGGGACCAACTCCCACACTGAAGCTTTCTTT

length: 12
V: TRBV2
J: TRBJ1-2
D: NA
size: NA
CDR3: CASTAENYGYTF
DNA: TGTGCCAGCACGGCTGAAAACTATGGCTACACCTTC

length: 14
V: TRBV6-2/TRBV6-3
J: TRBJ1-5
D: NA
size: NA
CDR3: CASSPPQKDQPQHF
DNA: TGTGCCAGCAGCCCCCCCCAGAAGGATCAGCCCCAGCATTTT

length: 16
V: TRBV2
J: TRBJ2-3
D: NA
size: few
CDR3: CASSVELLGRTDTQYF
DNA: TGTGCCAGCAGTGTTGAGTTGTTGGGACGAACAGATACGCAGTATTTT

length: 13
V: TRBV20-1
J: TRBJ2-7
D: NA
size: few
CDR3: CSAHQDSSYEQYF
DNA: TGCAGTGCCCATCAGGACAGCTCCTACGAGCAGTACTTC

length: 16
V: TRBV7-9
J: TRBJ2-5
D: TRBD2
size: NA
CDR3: CASSLLAGGYQETQYF
DNA: TGTGCCAGCAGCCTACTAGCGGGGGGATACCAAGAGACCCAGTACTTC

length: 13
V: TRBV9
J: TRBJ1-1
D: NA
size: NA
CDR3: CASSVEELTEAFF
DNA: TGTGCCAGCAGCGTAGAGGAGCTCACTGAAGCTTTCTTT

length: 14
V: TRBV20-1
J: TRBJ1-1
D: NA
size: few
CDR3: CSARETTVNTEAFF
DNA: TGCAGTGCTAGGGAGACGACAGTGAACACTGAAGCTTTCTTT

length: 17
V: TRBV2
J: TRBJ2-1
D: TRBD2
size: few
CDR3: CASSRLSAGASYNEQFF
DNA: TGTGCCAGCAGCAGACTCTCAGCGGGGGCCTCCTACAATGAGCAGTTCTTC

length: 15
V: TRBV30
J: TRBJ1-1
D: NA
size: few
CDR3: CAWSVLGDSNTEAFF
DNA: TGTGCCTGGAGTGTATTAGGGGACTCGAACACTGAAGCTTTCTTT

length: 17
V: TRBV5-1
J: TRBJ2-3
D: TRBD2
size: NA
CDR3: CASSRGTSGGASDTQYF
DNA: TGCGCCAGCAGCAGGGGAACTAGCGGGGGGGCCTCAGATACGCAGTATTTT

length: 17
V: TRBV9
J: TRBJ2-2
D: TRBD2
size: NA
CDR3: CASSVGASGGPQGELFF
DNA: TGTGCCAGCAGCGTAGGGGCAAGCGGGGGACCCCAAGGGGAGCTGTTTTTT

length: 18
V: TRBV24-1
J: TRBJ2-6
D: NA
size: NA
CDR3: CATSDPGDGDSGANVLTF
DNA: TGTGCCACCAGTGACCCGGGGGACGGTGATTCTGGGGCCAACGTCCTGACTTTC

length: 13
V: TRBV29-1
J: TRBJ1-2
D: NA
size: few
CDR3: CSVQAGTNYGYTF
DNA: TGCAGCGTTCAGGCAGGGACTAACTATGGCTACACCTTC

length: 12
V: TRBV19
J: TRBJ1-5
D: NA
size: few
CDR3: CASRGGNQPQHF
DNA: TGTGCCAGTAGGGGCGGCAATCAGCCCCAGCATTTT

length: 15
V: TRBV20-1
J: TRBJ2-3
D: TRBD1
size: NA
CDR3: CSARGTGGFTDTQYF
DNA: TGCAGTGCTAGAGGGACAGGGGGGTTTACAGATACGCAGTATTTT

length: 15
V: TRBV5-4
J: TRBJ1-2
D: TRBD1
size: few
CDR3: CASSLVPTGNYGYTF
DNA: TGTGCCAGCAGCTTGGTCCCGACAGGGAACTATGGCTACACCTTC

length: 17
V: TRBV21-1
J: TRBJ2-7
D: NA
size: NA
CDR3: CASSKVVAGGRLQEQYF
DNA: TGTGCCAGCAGCAAGGTGGTGGCGGGGGGCCGTCTTCAGGAGCAGTACTTC

length: 11
V: TRBV19
J: TRBJ1-4
D: NA
size: few
CDR3: CASSLTEKLFF
DNA: TGTGCCAGTAGCCTGACTGAAAAACTGTTTTTT

length: 15
V: TRBV7-2
J: TRBJ2-2
D: NA
size: NA
CDR3: CASSWSGPNTGELFF
DNA: TGTGCCAGCAGCTGGTCGGGGCCGAACACCGGGGAGCTGTTTTTT

length: 15
V: TRBV20-1
J: TRBJ1-6
D: NA
size: medium-sized
CDR3: CSARVRLSYNSPLHF
DNA: TGCAGTGCTAGAGTCAGGTTGTCCTATAATTCACCCCTCCACTTT

length: 14
V: TRBV27
J: TRBJ2-2
D: NA
size: NA
CDR3: CASSSTQGSGELFF
DNA: TGTGCCAGCAGTTCCACACAGGGATCCGGGGAGCTGTTTTTT

length: 14
V: TRBV19
J: TRBJ1-2
D: TRBD1
size: few
CDR3: CASSESGGGYGYTF
DNA: TGTGCCAGTAGTGAGTCAGGGGGAGGCTATGGCTACACCTTC

length: 15
V: TRBV20-1
J: TRBJ2-1
D: NA
size: NA
CDR3: CSANTGRPADNEQFF
DNA: TGCAGTGCCAATACAGGGCGACCGGCTGACAATGAGCAGTTCTTC

length: 15
V: TRBV6-1
J: TRBJ1-2
D: TRBD1
size: few
CDR3: CASSTGQGAFNGYTF
DNA: TGTGCCAGCAGTACCGGACAGGGGGCTTTTAATGGCTACACCTTC

length: 14
V: TRBV5-1
J: TRBJ2-5
D: NA
size: NA
CDR3: CASSWGRGQETQYF
DNA: TGCGCCAGCAGCTGGGGTCGGGGCCAAGAGACCCAGTACTTC

length: 15
V: TRBV27
J: TRBJ2-2
D: NA
size: NA
CDR3: CASSSRQMNTGELFF
DNA: TGTGCCAGCAGTTCCCGACAGATGAACACCGGGGAGCTGTTTTTT

length: 15
V: TRBV19
J: TRBJ2-3
D: TRBD2
size: NA
CDR3: CASRARSGGADTQYF
DNA: TGTGCCAGTAGGGCGCGTAGCGGGGGGGCGGATACGCAGTATTTT

length: 13
V: TRBV20-1
J: TRBJ2-3
D: TRBD2
size: once
CDR3: CSAMAGGEDTQYF
DNA: TGCAGTGCTATGGCGGGGGGTGAAGATACGCAGTATTTT

length: 17
V: TRBV25-1
J: TRBJ2-2
D: TRBD2
size: few
CDR3: CASSALGLAGLTGELFF
DNA: TGTGCCAGCAGTGCCCTGGGACTAGCGGGGTTAACCGGGGAGCTGTTTTTT

length: 14
V: TRBV29-1
J: TRBJ2-3
D: TRBD2
size: NA
CDR3: CSARGLAGLSTQYF
DNA: TGCAGCGCCCGGGGACTAGCGGGCCTAAGTACGCAGTATTTT

length: 13
V: TRBV20-1
J: TRBJ1-6
D: NA
size: NA
CDR3: CSAMWTANSPLHF
DNA: TGCAGTGCCATGTGGACAGCTAATTCACCCCTCCACTTT